Below, one TCR beta chain is given with its context. Its target is unknown. Profiled with immunoSEQ multiplex PCR; TCRdb holds only in-frame clones, not every one. The table lists roughly 2 million clones, 90% to 95% of them singletons, with 0.1% to 0.15% in the top ten. The ends were cut back, 1 base at V and 7 bases at J, with 7 bases in the middle. Germline V CDR1 and CDR2: LNHDA, SQIVND (reference sequence). The CDR3 sequence is 12 residues long. These data belong to a study of shared clonotypes between healthy human individuals. Findings of the study overall: Shared clonotypes: roughly 4.5% naive CD4, roughly 4% naive CD8, 2.3% memory CD4, roughly 0.4% memory CD8. Naive subsets tended to show greater estimated richness than memory subsets. Generation probabilities were higher for clonotypes shared across all four sorted-subset donors than for unshared ones.

The sample taken for sequencing was naive CD4+ T cells sorted from blood. Subset denoted: CD45RA+ positively selected. J is TRBJ1-2 and V is TRBV19; D unresolved. This receptor was obtained from a man aged 18 to 30 in good health. CDR3 DNA: TGTGCCAGTAGTATAGCCCCCAGTGGCTACACCTTC. It yields the protein CASSIAPSGYTF.